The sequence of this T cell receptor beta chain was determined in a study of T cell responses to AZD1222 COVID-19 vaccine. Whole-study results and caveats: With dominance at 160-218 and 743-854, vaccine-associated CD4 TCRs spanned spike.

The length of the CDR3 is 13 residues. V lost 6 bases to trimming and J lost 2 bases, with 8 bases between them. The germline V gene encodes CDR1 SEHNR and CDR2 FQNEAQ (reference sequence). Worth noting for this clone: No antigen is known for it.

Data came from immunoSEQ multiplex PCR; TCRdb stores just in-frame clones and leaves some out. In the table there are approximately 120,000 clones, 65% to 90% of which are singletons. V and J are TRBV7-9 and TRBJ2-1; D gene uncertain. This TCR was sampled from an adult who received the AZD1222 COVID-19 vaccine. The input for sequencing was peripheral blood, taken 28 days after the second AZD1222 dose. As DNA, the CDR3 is TGTGCCAGCAGTTCTGGGGCCTACAATGAGCAGTTCTTC. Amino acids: CASSSGAYNEQFF.